The 30 T cell receptor beta chains below come from one sample, sequenced in a study of cytomegalovirus exposure and HLA in healthy donors. Primers for the PCR totalled 60 Vbeta and 13 Jbeta. Generated by immunoSEQ multiplex PCR, the TCRdb table keeps only in-frame clones and is missing some. The sample contains 170,000 or so clones, about 86% of which appear only once. Source material: PBMCs. The source of these receptors is a woman in her 30s in good health and CMV-seronegative.

The chain uses TRBV2 and TRBJ2-2; 7 bases match TRBD2. The CDR3 is 15 amino acids. The junction had 15 bases not matched to a gene; V was cut back by 11 bases and J by 6 bases. Looked up from germline, CDR1 is SNHLY and CDR2 is FYNNEI. The CDR3 reads CAARTAGDGAGELFF. CDR3 DNA: TGTGCCGCCCGGACGGCGGGAGATGGGGCCGGGGAGCTGTTTTTT.

The chain recombines TRBV11-3 with TRBJ2-1; 10 nucleotides match TRBD2. CDR1 SGHNT and CDR2 YENEEA come from the germline V gene. This CDR3 has 18 residues. The V gene end was trimmed by 1 base and the J gene end by 5 bases; junction bases not matched to a gene: 11. CDR3 loop: CASSLAPPGTSADNEQFF. CDR3 DNA: TGTGCCAGCAGCTTAGCCCCCCCCGGGACTAGCGCCGACAATGAGCAGTTCTTC.

There are a few counts of this clone. The rearrangement joins TRBV14 to TRBJ2-5, with no clear D. Per the germline V gene, CDR1 is SGHDN and CDR2 is FVKESK. The length of the CDR3 is 17 residues. V dropped 1 base and J dropped 1 base, with 16 bases sitting between them. CDR3 in DNA: TGTGCCAGCAGCCAAGGGGCCGGCACCCTTGCCCAAGAGACCCAGTACTTC. Amino acid sequence: CASSQGAGTLAQETQYF.

The chain couples TRBV4-1 to TRBJ1-1; unclear D gene. Trimming took off 4 bases at V and 8 bases at J, with 17 bases between the two ends. Per the germline V gene, CDR1 is MGHRA and CDR2 is YSYEKL. This CDR3 is built from 14 residues. This CDR3 is CASSLSALGEEAFF. In DNA, the CDR3 is TGCGCCAGCAGCCTTTCCGCCCTGGGAGAAGAAGCTTTCTTT.

The chain joins TRBV9 to TRBJ2-1; TRBD1 matches 7 bases. The CDR3 length is 18 residues. Germline CDR1 SGDLS, CDR2 YYNGEE. Trimming removed 2 bases from V and 0 bases from J; junction bases left unmatched: 11. As DNA, the CDR3 is TGTGCCAGCAGCGTCGCCCCTTTGACAGGGAGCTCCTACAATGAGCAGTTCTTC. Encoded protein: CASSVAPLTGSSYNEQFF.

This chain uses TRBV7-9 with TRBJ2-3, with 10 bases fitting TRBD1. V shed 6 bases and J 2 bases; nucleotides not matched to a gene: 5. The length of the CDR3 is 15 residues. Per the germline V gene, CDR1 is SEHNR and CDR2 is FQNEAQ (reference sequence). The CDR3 bases are TGTGCCAGCAGGGGGGACAGGGGTCCCACAGATACGCAGTATTTT. Translation gives CASRGDRGPTDTQYF.

The chain links TRBV11-2 to TRBJ2-7; tentative D call: TRBD1 (6 bases). V gave up 2 bases and J gave up 7 bases, with 18 bases separating them. This CDR3 region has 15 residues. Germline CDR1 reads SGHAT; CDR2 reads FQNNGV. CDR3 in DNA: TGTGCCAGCAGCTTATTACAGGGCCCATTTGGAGAGCAGTACTTC. It specifies CASSLLQGPFGEQYF.

In its sample, this clone was seen a few times. J is TRBJ1-3 and V is TRBV28; D might be TRBD1 (5 bases). The V gene's germline CDR1 is MDHEN and CDR2 SYDVKM. Between the trimmed V and J ends, which lost 8 bases and 0 bases, there was a span of 26 bases. The CDR3 runs 19 residues. The CDR3 reads CASLAGYQPGLRSGNTIYF. Written as DNA, the CDR3 is TGTGCCAGCCTTGCGGGGTACCAACCGGGACTGCGCTCTGGAAACACCATATATTTT.

The genes are TRBV27 and TRBJ2-5; the D gene is possibly TRBD1 (6 bases). V dropped 5 bases and J dropped 1 base, with 14 bases sitting between them. CDR1 and CDR2 (germline): MNHEY, SMNVEV (reference sequence). The CDR3 has 15 residues. The CDR3 DNA sequence: TGTGCCAGCAGTCCCTCAGGGGAGTCCCAAGAGACCCAGTACTTC. This encodes CASSPSGESQETQYF.

The chain links TRBV10-1 to TRBJ2-2; D is perhaps TRBD2 (5 bases). The CDR3 has 16 residues. CDR1 and CDR2 (germline): WNHNN, SYGVQD (reference sequence). Trimming shortened V by 0 bases and J by 6 bases, and 14 bases separated the two germline ends. CDR3 sequence: CASSESGGPAAGELFF. In DNA form, the CDR3 reads TGCGCCAGCAGTGAGTCAGGAGGCCCCGCGGCCGGGGAGCTGTTTTTT.

The J gene is TRBJ1-4, the V gene TRBV7-6; D gene uncertain. V was cut by 4 bases and J by 0 bases, with 6 bases left in between. Looked up from germline, CDR1 is SGHVS and CDR2 is FNYEAQ. There are 14 residues in the CDR3. CDR3 DNA: TGTGCCAGCAGCTGGACTCCAACTAATGAAAAACTGTTTTTT. It codes for CASSWTPTNEKLFF. The variable domain in full, completed from reference TRBV7-6 and TRBJ1-4, reads GAGVSQSPRYKVTKRGQDVALRCDPISGHVSLYWYRQALGQGPEFLTYFNYEAQQDKSGLPNDRFSAERPEGSISTLTIQRTEQRDSAMYRCASSWTPTNEKLFFGSGTQLSVL.

J is TRBJ1-5 and V is TRBV7-2, with a possible D match to TRBD1 (5 bases). The CDR3 loop spans 15 amino acids. The V end lost 1 base, the J end lost 6 bases, and 13 bases lay between the germline ends. The germline CDR1 and CDR2 sequences are SGHTA and FQGNSA. CDR3 residues: CASSLEGGAIQPQHF. The CDR3 DNA sequence: TGTGCCAGCAGCTTAGAAGGCGGGGCAATTCAGCCCCAGCATTTT.

The V call is TRBV2, the J call TRBJ2-5, with 15 bases that match TRBD2. With 7 bases clipped from V and 5 bases from J, the junction kept 8 bases outside the gene matches. This CDR3 is 16 amino acids long. CDR1 and CDR2 from the germline V gene are SNHLY and FYNNEI. CDR3 sequence: CASNGLAGGLIETQYF. CDR3 bases: TGTGCCAGCAATGGACTAGCGGGGGGGCTGATTGAGACCCAGTACTTC.

This sequence joins TRBV6-5 and TRBJ1-2, with a tentative D call TRBD1 (5 bases). V shed 7 bases and J shed 4 bases, with 16 bases lying between them. Germline V gene sequence: CDR1 MNHEY, CDR2 SVGAGI. This CDR3 is 14 amino acids long. The CDR3 sequence is CASTPRGVPYGYTF. CDR3 DNA sequence: TGTGCCAGCACCCCGCGGGGGGTCCCCTATGGCTACACCTTC.

V usage is TRBV6-1 and J usage is TRBJ2-3; a weak D match, TRBD2 (6 bases). Per germline, CDR1 MNHNS and CDR2 SASEGT. Trimming shortened V by 8 bases and J by 2 bases, and 14 bases separated the two germline ends. The CDR3 has 14 amino acids. CDR3 nucleotides: TGTGCCAGCCGACGGGACTCTCACACAGATACGCAGTATTTT. It translates to CASRRDSHTDTQYF.

The chain is built from TRBV28 and TRBJ2-5, with 10 bases fitting TRBD1. The CDR3 consists of 13 residues. Germline V gives CDR1 MDHEN, CDR2 SYDVKM. Germline trimming cut 3 bases from V and 7 bases from J; bases unmatched to any gene: 2. CDR3 sequence: CASSFGQGGTQYF. The CDR3 DNA reads TGTGCCAGCAGTTTCGGACAGGGGGGGACCCAGTACTTC. Combining the CDR3 with reference TRBV28 and TRBJ2-5 gives the whole variable domain DVKVTQSSRYLVKRTGEKVFLECVQDMDHENMFWYRQDPGLGLRLIYFSYDVKMKEKGDIPEGYSVSREKKERFSLILESASTNQTSMYLCASSFGQGGTQYFGPGTRLLVL.

J is TRBJ1-5 and V is TRBV28; D is unresolved. With 3 bases removed from V and 1 base from J, the gap between germline ends came to 16 bases. The CDR3 extends over 17 amino acids. CDR1 is MDHEN, CDR2 SYDVKM, per germline. CDR3 protein: CASSFGRFTASNQPQHF. Written as DNA, the CDR3 is TGTGCCAGCAGTTTTGGGAGATTTACAGCGAGCAATCAGCCCCAGCATTTT.

This clone appeared once. The V gene is TRBV7-2, the J gene TRBJ1-1; D is undetermined. V shed 1 base and J shed 5 bases, with 11 bases lying between them. The germline gives CDR1 SGHTA, CDR2 FQGNSA. The CDR3 loop spans 14 amino acids. CDR3 protein: CASSLEPGRTEAFF. The CDR3 DNA follows: TGTGCCAGCAGCTTAGAACCGGGTCGGACTGAAGCTTTCTTT.

The genes are TRBV5-8 and TRBJ2-3; tentative D call: TRBD2 (6 bases). V gave up 2 bases and J gave up 1 base, with 8 bases separating them. Germline V gene data show CDR1 as SGHTS and CDR2 as YDEGEE. The CDR3 runs to 14 residues. CDR3 sequence (DNA): TGTGCCAGCAGCTTCGGAGGGGGCACAGATACGCAGTATTTT. Translating gives CASSFGGGTDTQYF.

The chain joins TRBV28 to TRBJ1-1; no firm D call. Trimming shortened V by 6 bases and J by 1 base, and 6 bases separated the two germline ends. The CDR3 consists of 12 residues. Germline V lookup: CDR1 MDHEN, CDR2 SYDVKM. This CDR3 reads CASRRGNTEAFF. DNA for the CDR3: TGTGCCAGCAGGCGGGGGAACACTGAAGCTTTCTTT.

This chain links TRBV12-2 with TRBJ2-3; TRBD2, the table's D call, lacks a check against the DNA. TRBV12-2 is marked as a pseudogene. The CDR3 has 16 residues. In DNA, the CDR3 is TGTGCAAGTCGCTTACCCGAAAGCGGGGGAGGGGATACGCAGTATTTT. It specifies CASRLPESGGGDTQYF.

The chain is built from TRBV6-5 and TRBJ1-3; 11 positions agree with TRBD1. This CDR3 contains 15 residues. J was trimmed by 4 bases and V by 6 bases; bases with no gene match: 5. Germline V gene lookup returns CDR1 MNHEY and CDR2 SVGAGI. The CDR3 loop reads CASRHGQGAGNTIYF. CDR3 sequence (DNA): TGTGCCAGCAGACACGGACAGGGGGCAGGAAACACCATATATTTT.

This clone was counted a few times. CDR3 coding DNA: TGTGCCAGCAGCTTAAGCGGGGGCCAGGAGCAGTTCTTC. It encodes CASSLSGGQEQFF. V and J are TRBV13 and TRBJ2-1; the match to TRBD2 covers 8 bases. The junction had 4 bases not matched to a gene; V was cut back by 2 bases and J by 10 bases. From germline, CDR1 is PRHDT and CDR2 FYEKMQ (reference sequence). The CDR3 sequence is 13 residues long.

This rearrangement joins TRBV7-9 to TRBJ2-5; 12 bases match TRBD2. Near its end, the DNA agrees better with TRBJ2-7, so the J call may be wrong. The CDR3 is 16 amino acids. From germline, CDR1 is SEHNR and CDR2 FQNEAQ (reference sequence). CDR3 nucleotide sequence: TGTGCCAGCAGCCCGTATCCTAGCGGGAGGGTCTACGAGCAGTACTTC. Its protein is CASSPYPSGRVYEQYF.

V and J are TRBV6-9 and TRBJ2-2; TRBD2 matches 8 bases. V was clipped by 4 bases and J by 0 bases; unmatched bases: 7. This CDR3 comprises 17 residues. From germline, CDR1 is MNHGY and CDR2 SVAAGI. This chain's CDR3 is CASSSLTSETNTGELFF. The DNA for the CDR3 is TGTGCCAGCAGTTCACTGACTAGCGAGACGAACACCGGGGAGCTGTTTTTT.

This chain joins TRBV4-3 and TRBJ1-2, with D perhaps TRBD1 (6 bases). The CDR3 totals 17 residues. Per germline, CDR1 LGHNA and CDR2 YSLEER. Trimming shortened V by 4 bases and J by 4 bases, and 22 bases separated the two germline ends. CDR3 nucleotide sequence: TGCGCCAGCAGCCCCCTCCGAGCAGGGGATATTACCTATGGCTACACCTTC. It specifies CASSPLRAGDITYGYTF.

The V call is TRBV5-1, the J call TRBJ1-4; 12 nucleotides agree with TRBD1. Per germline, CDR1 SGHRS and CDR2 YFSETQ. V dropped 4 bases and J dropped 4; count of bases not matched to a gene: 8. The length of the CDR3 is 17 residues. CDR3: CASSPGQGANVNEKLFF. CDR3 coding DNA: TGCGCCAGCAGCCCGGGACAGGGGGCGAACGTTAATGAAAAACTGTTTTTT.

The rearrangement uses TRBV13 and TRBJ2-7; D gene uncertain. V dropped 0 bases and J dropped 0 bases, with 6 bases sitting between them. Germline loops: CDR1 PRHDT, CDR2 FYEKMQ (reference sequence). The CDR3 is made up of 14 amino acids. The CDR3 DNA reads as TGTGCCAGCAGCTTAGGCCGGAGCTCCTACGAGCAGTACTTC. It translates to CASSLGRSSYEQYF.

Comment on this clone: The junction differs from germline at one of its ends, possibly a read error. The rearrangement joins TRBV13 to TRBJ2-6; perhaps TRBD1 as D (5 bases). This CDR3 region has 14 residues. Germline lookup yields CDR1 PRHDT and CDR2 FYEKMQ (reference sequence). CDR3 nucleotides: TGTGCCAGCAGCTCGTGGTCTGGGGCCAACGGCCTGACTTTC. Protein: CASSSWSGANGLTF.

DNA of the CDR3: TGTGCCAGCAGCTTACGTGGGAGGGCCAATGAGCAGTTCTTC. Residues: CASSLRGRANEQFF. The chain is built from TRBV7-9 and TRBJ2-1, with TRBD2 matching over 7 bases. Per the germline V gene, CDR1 is SEHNR and CDR2 is FQNEAQ (reference sequence). V was pared by 2 bases and J by 6 bases, with 4 bases of the junction left unmatched. The CDR3 spans 14 residues. The variable domain in full, with the rest retrieved from reference TRBV7-9 and TRBJ2-1, is DTGVSQNPRHKITKRGQNVTFRCDPISEHNRLYWYRQTLGQGPEFLTYFQNEAQLEKSRLLSDRFSAERPKGSFSTLEIQRTEQGDSAMYLCASSLRGRANEQFFGPGTRLTVL.